This T cell receptor beta chain was profiled in a study of T cell responses to AZD1222 COVID-19 vaccine. Across the whole study: Second-dose recipients at about 4 or about 12 weeks were treated as one pooled group. Study findings and constraints: Just a handful of AZD1222 recipients were seropositive at baseline. Vaccine-related CD4 TCRs covered spike, predominating at 160-218 and 743-854. Clonal diversity was possibly underestimated; the donors were predominantly white British and more often female.

On this clone itself: Its target is unknown.

Here immunoSEQ multiplex PCR was the method, and the copy in TCRdb shows in-frame clones only, minus some. The sample lists 99,000 or so clones, around nine tenths occurring once. The starting material was peripheral blood, obtained on day 0 of AZD1222 vaccination. This TCR was recovered from an adult in good health.

The CDR3 coding sequence is TGTGCCAGCAGTTTAGGTAGCTACGAGCAGTACTTC. Translation: CASSLGSYEQYF. This chain uses TRBV12-3 or TRBV12-4 with TRBJ2-7; D not certain. V was shortened by 1 base and J by 3 bases, with 4 bases between the two germline ends. This CDR3 is 12 amino acids long.